The 9 T cell receptor beta chains in this list originate from one sample, sequenced in a study of PD-L1 blockade in urothelial cancer. Repertoires were generated with immunoSEQ multiplex PCR, while TCRdb's copy carries only in-frame clones and drops some. The sample yields roughly 74,000 clones, roughly nine tenths seen once. The sample in question was PBMCs, obtained around atezolizumab (anti-PD-L1) treatment. These receptors were collected from a woman in her seventies with urothelial cancer.

The chain links TRBV5-1 to TRBJ2-3, with TRBD1 matching over 7 bases. CDR3 length: 15 amino acids. V lost 4 bases, J lost 0 bases, and 5 bases stayed unmatched. In germline, CDR1 is SGHRS, CDR2 YFSETQ. The CDR3 region is CASSVGQESTDTQYF. DNA for the CDR3: TGCGCCAGCAGCGTTGGACAGGAAAGCACAGATACGCAGTATTTT.

The chain links TRBV7-8 to TRBJ2-7; D is possibly TRBD2 (8 bases). Trimming left V 6 bases short and J 0 bases short, with 18 bases between. This CDR3 region has 16 residues. Germline CDR1 is SGHVS and CDR2 is FQNEAQ. The CDR3: CASRPGGDSRSYEQYF. Here the CDR3 DNA reads TGTGCCAGCAGGCCCGGGGGGGACAGTCGCTCCTACGAGCAGTACTTC.

This CDR3 reads CASKQDSYNEQFF. The CDR3 DNA is TGTGCCAGCAAACAGGACTCCTACAATGAGCAGTTCTTC. The V and J genes are TRBV27 and TRBJ2-1, with D possibly being TRBD1 (5 bases). Germline V lookup: CDR1 MNHEY, CDR2 SMNVEV (reference sequence). V shed 7 bases and J shed 0 bases, with 7 bases lying between them. The CDR3 extends over 13 amino acids.

CDR3 in amino acids: CASSQDHKTSFRHEQFF. CDR3 DNA: TGCGCCAGCAGCCAAGATCATAAGACTAGCTTCAGGCATGAGCAGTTCTTC. This chain connects TRBV4-3 to TRBJ2-1, with 7 bases lining up with TRBD2. The CDR3 runs to 17 residues. Germline assignment: CDR1 LGHNA and CDR2 YSLEER. Unmatched junction bases numbered 13, after V lost 0 bases and J lost 8 bases.

The gene calls are TRBV5-1 and TRBJ2-1; TRBD1 matches 9 bases. J lost 6 bases, V lost 3 bases, and 7 bases had no gene match. Germline CDR1 and CDR2: SGHRS and YFSETQ. The CDR3 has 15 residues. The CDR3 sequence: CASSSGTGFLNEQFF. CDR3 sequence (DNA): TGCGCCAGCAGCTCCGGGACAGGGTTCCTCAATGAGCAGTTCTTC.

The chain joins TRBV7-8 to TRBJ1-1; D gene ambiguous. The CDR3 has 14 amino acids. From germline, CDR1 is SGHVS and CDR2 FQNEAQ. V was cut by 2 bases and J by 1 base, with 8 bases left in between. This CDR3 is CASSLSGPNTEAFF. The CDR3 coding sequence is TGTGCCAGCAGCTTATCTGGCCCGAACACTGAAGCTTTCTTT.

V usage is TRBV5-1 and J usage is TRBJ1-1; 7 bases align to TRBD1. This CDR3 region has 15 residues. Germline trimming cut 5 bases from V and 4 bases from J; bases unmatched to any gene: 11. Germline V gene lookup returns CDR1 SGHRS and CDR2 YFSETQ. CDR3 sequence: CASSRDSGSGTEAFF. As DNA, the CDR3 is TGCGCCAGCAGTCGGGACAGCGGCTCCGGCACTGAAGCTTTCTTT.

The chain combines TRBV28 with TRBJ1-2; D possibly corresponds to TRBD1 (6 bases). Germline V gives CDR1 MDHEN, CDR2 SYDVKM. Trimming removed 2 bases from V and 9 bases from J, with 13 bases in between. There are 13 residues in the CDR3. The CDR3 DNA follows: TGTGCCAGCAGTTTACCGTCAGGGGCGCGCTACACCTTC. It encodes CASSLPSGARYTF.

The gene calls are TRBV5-1 and TRBJ1-2, with D maybe TRBD1 (6 bases). This CDR3 spans 13 amino acids. Germline V CDR1 and CDR2: SGHRS, YFSETQ. The V end was cut by 1 base, the J end by 6 bases, with 10 bases between. DNA of the CDR3: TGCGCCAGCAGCTTGAGGGGGTTGGATGGCTACACCTTC. Residues: CASSLRGLDGYTF.